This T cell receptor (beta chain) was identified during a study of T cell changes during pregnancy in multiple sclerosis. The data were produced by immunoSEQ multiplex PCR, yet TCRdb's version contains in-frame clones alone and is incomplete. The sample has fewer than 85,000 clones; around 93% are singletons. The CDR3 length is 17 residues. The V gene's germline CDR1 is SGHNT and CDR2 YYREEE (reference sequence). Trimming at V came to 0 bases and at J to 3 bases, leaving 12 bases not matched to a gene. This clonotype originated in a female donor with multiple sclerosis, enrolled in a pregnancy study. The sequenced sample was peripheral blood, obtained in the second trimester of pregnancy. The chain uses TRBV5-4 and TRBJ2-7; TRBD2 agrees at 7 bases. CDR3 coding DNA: TGTGCCAGCAGCTTGGTCGGCGCGGGGGTTGACGGCTACGAGCAGTACTTC. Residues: CASSLVGAGVDGYEQYF. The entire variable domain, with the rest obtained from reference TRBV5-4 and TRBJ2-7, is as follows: ETGVTQSPTHLIKTRGQQVTLRCSSQSGHNTVSWYQQALGQGPQFIFQYYREEENGRGNFPPRFSGLQFPNYSSELNVNALELDDSALYLCASSLVGAGVDGYEQYFGPGTRLTVT.